This T cell receptor beta chain is drawn from a study of T-cell reconstitution after alpha-beta-depleted transplantation in children. Germline CDR1 reads LNHNV; CDR2 reads YYDKDF (reference sequence). With 0 bases clipped from V and 7 bases from J, the junction kept 5 bases outside the gene matches. The CDR3 has 15 residues. This clonotype has more than one count but fewer than ten. Construction of the TCRbeta library involved unique molecular identifiers. MiXCR, run by TCRdb on the PCR reads, gives a single entry per CDR3 protein. The sample lists roughly 500,000 distinct CDR3 sequences, approximately 32% occurring once.

The clonotype originates from a human donor who donated a stem cell graft to a child with aplastic anemia. V usage is TRBV15 and J usage is TRBJ1-4; 7 positions agree with TRBD1. The material sequenced was PBMCs from the stem cell graft donor, taken from the stem cell graft. CDR3 loop: CATSRESGGIEKLFF. The CDR3 DNA is TGTGCCACCAGCAGAGAGTCAGGGGGAATTGAAAAACTGTTTTTT.